These 8 T cell receptor beta chains came from one sample sequenced in a study of regulatory T cells in long-lasting Graves disease. This sample's time point: newly diagnosed GD, antithyroid drugs for less than 3 months. Extracted PBMC RNA gave rise to the TCR library. Combining iRepertoire HTBI primers with Arm-PCR of CDR3 regions, the authors built TCR beta libraries. TCRdb re-called the multiplex PCR reads with MiXCR, one entry per CDR3 protein. Among 350,000 to 450,000 distinct CDR3 sequences listed, about 15% were seen once. The data were also submitted as part of a second study, on T cells in Graves' hyperthyroidism and ophthalmopathy.

The source material was peripheral blood mononuclear cells (PBMCs), sampled at new diagnosis, from a patient treated with antithyroid drugs. All receptors come from a woman between 25 and 40 years old with Graves disease.

The chain couples TRBV5-1 to TRBJ2-1; 7 bases are shared with TRBD2. CDR1 is SGHRS, CDR2 YFSETQ, per germline. The CDR3 loop spans 15 amino acids. V gave up 4 bases and J gave up 10 bases; unmatched junction bases: 14. The CDR3 bases are TGCGCCAGCAGCGCGGTCCAACGGGAGGTTAGGGAGCAGTTCTTC. Translation gives CASSAVQREVREQFF.

This clonotype was recorded at least ten times. This chain joins TRBV18 and TRBJ2-1; D gene uncertain. V lost 3 bases and J 0 bases, leaving 3 bases between the germline ends. CDR3 length: 13 amino acids. In germline, CDR1 is KGHSH, CDR2 LQKENI. The CDR3 DNA is TGTGCCAGCTCACCCCTCTCCTACAATGAGCAGTTCTTC. As protein: CASSPLSYNEQFF.

This clonotype has a count of ten or more. This rearrangement joins TRBV5-1 to TRBJ1-1; no clear D. This CDR3 region has 14 residues. V was pared by 1 base and J by 1 base, with 8 bases between. Germline CDR1 SGHRS, CDR2 YFSETQ. Here the CDR3 reads CASSLMGQNTEAFF. CDR3 DNA: TGCGCCAGCAGCTTGATGGGCCAGAACACTGAAGCTTTCTTT.

The genes are TRBV5-4 and TRBJ2-5, with 11 positions matching TRBD2. The CDR3 loop spans 19 amino acids. V was pared by 2 bases and J by 7 bases, with 19 bases of the junction left unmatched. CDR1 and CDR2 (germline): SGHNT, YYREEE (reference sequence). This CDR3 reads CASSFGLAGGPHRPPTQYF. CDR3 bases: TGTGCCAGCAGCTTTGGGCTAGCGGGAGGCCCACACCGCCCACCGACCCAGTACTTC. Filled out from reference TRBV5-4 and TRBJ2-5, the complete variable domain reads ETGVTQSPTHLIKTRGQQVTLRCSSQSGHNTVSWYQQALGQGPQFIFQYYREEENGRGNFPPRFSGLQFPNYSSELNVNALELDDSALYLCASSFGLAGGPHRPPTQYFGPGTRLLVL.

This clonotype has a handful of counts. The rearrangement uses TRBV9 and TRBJ2-3; the D is unclear. CDR1 is SGDLS, CDR2 YYNGEE, per germline. Trimming took 3 bases from V and 1 from J, leaving 9 bases between them. This CDR3 spans 14 amino acids. Written as DNA, the CDR3 is TGTGCCAGCAGCGGACCGGGTGGCACAGATACGCAGTATTTT. Protein sequence: CASSGPGGTDTQYF.

In its sample, this clonotype was seen many times. At one end the junction does not follow the germline gene, possibly because of a read error. The CDR3 DNA is TGTGCCAGCAGTAAAGCGGGAGGGATTCTTAATGAGCAGTTCTTC. Translating it yields CASSKAGGILNEQFF. The rearrangement links TRBV2 to TRBJ2-1, with 10 nucleotides matching TRBD2. The length of the CDR3 is 15 residues. Germline loops: CDR1 SNHLY, CDR2 FYNNEI.

This clonotype occurred many times. The rearrangement uses TRBV2 and TRBJ2-2, with 9 bases matching TRBD1. The germline gives CDR1 SNHLY, CDR2 FYNNEI. Trimming cost V 6 bases and J 2 bases; bases outside gene matches: 10. The CDR3 is 17 amino acids. CDR3: CASSRTGGGINTGELFF. DNA of the CDR3: TGTGCCAGCAGCCGAACAGGGGGCGGGATCAACACCGGGGAGCTGTTTTTT.

This clonotype has more than one count but fewer than ten. This rearrangement joins TRBV30 to TRBJ2-3; D gene uncertain. CDR3 length: 12 amino acids. Germline assignment: CDR1 GTSNPN and CDR2 SVGIG (reference sequence). Trimming took 0 bases from V and 4 from J, leaving 5 bases between them. The CDR3 coding sequence is TGTGCCTGGAGTGTACGTGCAGATACGCAGTATTTT. Its translation: CAWSVRADTQYF.